This T cell receptor (beta chain) was captured in a study of shared clonotypes between healthy human individuals. Study information: Plates per donor: three CD4 naive, three CD4 memory, two CD8 naive, one CD8 memory.

Sequenced by immunoSEQ multiplex PCR; TCRdb stores in-frame clones only, minus some. The table lists roughly 1,500,000 clones, around 98.5% of them singletons. The study drew all its donors from Caucasian adults living in Nashville, Tennessee. Worth noting for this clone: Its target is not known.

Per germline, CDR1 MNHEY and CDR2 SVGAGI. This CDR3 region has 13 residues. With V trimmed by 6 bases and J by 4 bases, 4 bases remained unmatched. Study observations and caveats: Tissues were not sampled, only blood, and their repertoires likely differ.

The chain employs TRBV6-5 and TRBJ2-5; TRBD1 matches at 8 bases. The TCR originated in a man aged 25 to 45 in good health. The sequenced sample was naive CD4+ T cells sorted from blood. Documented subset: CD45RA+ positively selected. The CDR3 is CASRDREGETQYF. CDR3 coding DNA: TGTGCCAGCAGGGACAGGGAAGGAGAGACCCAGTACTTC.